This entry lists 32 T cell receptor beta chains sequenced from one sample in a study of CD8 T cells in Susac syndrome (dated by TCRdb to 2018 to 2020). Libraries were made using the immunoSEQ multiplex PCR assay. RNA was extracted using the RNeasy kit, and about 0.45 to 1 microgram was reverse transcribed with random hexamers. The public reads were quality trimmed at Q25 with fastp and then assembled into clones with MiXCR by TCRdb, keeping productive beta chains. Rows with a matching CDR3 protein are joined into one entry that keeps the most common DNA and genes. The sample profile shows some 210,000 distinct CDR3 sequences; approximately 94% of them were found once. The ten largest clones add up to about 0.14% of the sample. Sequencing was done on a sample of CD4+ T cells from PBMCs. Receptors were obtained from a human donor with Susac syndrome.

This clonotype turned up a few times. The chain couples TRBV19 to TRBJ1-2; tentatively, D is TRBD1 (6 bases). The germline V gene encodes CDR1 LNHDA and CDR2 SQIVND (reference sequence). V was clipped by 6 bases and J by 3 bases, with 8 bases between them. The CDR3 totals 12 residues. Written as DNA, the CDR3 is TGTGCCAGTAGAGGGGGTGACTATGGCTACACCTTC. Amino acid sequence: CASRGGDYGYTF.

The chain uses TRBV5-6 and TRBJ1-2; TRBD1 matches at 7 bases. The CDR3 consists of 14 residues. Germline values: CDR1 SGHDT, CDR2 YYEEEE. Germline trimming cut 0 bases from V and 4 bases from J; bases unmatched to any gene: 3. Written as DNA, the CDR3 is TGTGCCAGCAGCTTGGGAGCAGGGGGCTATGGCTACACCTTC. It yields the protein CASSLGAGGYGYTF.

The J gene is TRBJ1-2, the V gene TRBV10-3; D is undetermined. This CDR3 comprises 16 residues. Trimming removed 0 bases from V and 6 bases from J, with 17 bases in between. CDR1 is ENHRY, CDR2 SYGVKD, per germline. The CDR3 nucleotides read TGTGCCATCAGTGAGTCGAAAGGAAGGAGAGGGCATGGCTACACCTTC. It specifies CAISESKGRRGHGYTF.

This chain joins TRBV29-1 and TRBJ1-2; 12 nucleotides agree with TRBD1. With V trimmed by 6 bases and J by 3 bases, 2 bases remained unmatched. This CDR3 has 13 residues. CDR1 and CDR2 from the germline V gene are SQVTM and ANQGSEA. For the CDR3, the DNA is TGCAGCGTGGGACAGGGGGCGGACTATGGCTACACCTTC. Translating gives CSVGQGADYGYTF.

The chain recombines TRBV6-2 or TRBV6-3 with TRBJ2-7; D is possibly TRBD1 (6 bases). V lost 6 bases to trimming and J lost 6 bases, with 18 bases between them. Germline assignment: CDR1 MNHEY and CDR2 SVGEGT. This CDR3 comprises 14 residues. CDR3 loop: CASSRLGTFLEQYF. CDR3 bases: TGTGCCAGCAGCCGTCTCGGGACATTTCTCGAGCAGTACTTC.

V gene TRBV20-1 combines with J gene TRBJ2-3, with 14 bases aligning to TRBD2. Germline loops: CDR1 DFQATT, CDR2 SNEGSKA (reference sequence). This CDR3 has 13 residues. V was clipped by 8 bases and J by 9 bases; unmatched bases: 7. In DNA, the CDR3 is TGCAGTATGACTAGCGGGGGGGCAGGAACGCAGTATTTT. As protein: CSMTSGGAGTQYF.

The J gene is TRBJ1-5, the V gene TRBV6-2 or TRBV6-3; D is undetermined. The germline CDR1 and CDR2 sequences are MNHEY and SVGEGT. Trimming removed 0 bases at V and 6 bases at J, with 3 bases between. There are 12 residues in the CDR3. This CDR3 reads CASSYSTQPQHF. The CDR3, as DNA: TGTGCCAGCAGTTACTCGACTCAGCCCCAGCATTTT.

The V call is TRBV28, the J call TRBJ1-5, with TRBD1 as a possible D gene (5 bases). Trimming shortened V by 5 bases and J by 3 bases, and 14 bases separated the two germline ends. Germline CDR1 is MDHEN and CDR2 is SYDVKM. The CDR3 loop spans 15 amino acids. CDR3 bases: TGTGCCAGCAGTCTTCCGGGGGTAAACAATCAGCCCCAGCATTTT. It translates to CASSLPGVNNQPQHF. Looking up the rest from reference TRBV28 and TRBJ1-5 gives the full variable domain: DVKVTQSSRYLVKRTGEKVFLECVQDMDHENMFWYRQDPGLGLRLIYFSYDVKMKEKGDIPEGYSVSREKKERFSLILESASTNQTSMYLCASSLPGVNNQPQHFGDGTRLSIL.

The V call is TRBV12-3 or TRBV12-4, the J call TRBJ2-6, with D perhaps matching TRBD1 (5 bases). The CDR3 is 14 residues long. V was trimmed by 7 bases and J by 1 base, leaving 8 bases between them. Here the CDR3 DNA reads TGTGCCAGCACCAAGGGGTCTGGGGCCAACGTCCTGACTTTC. Translation gives CASTKGSGANVLTF.

The chain joins TRBV20-1 to TRBJ1-4, with D possibly matching TRBD1 (6 bases). The V end lost 5 bases, the J end lost 5 bases, and 12 bases lay between the germline ends. The germline V gene has CDR1 DFQATT and CDR2 SNEGSKA (reference sequence). This CDR3 spans 13 amino acids. The CDR3 DNA reads TGCAGTGCTGGCCTGAGGGGGAATGAAAAACTGTTTTTT. It specifies CSAGLRGNEKLFF.

The chain is built from TRBV3-1 and TRBJ2-2; 7 bases are a match to TRBD2. The trim removed 1 base at V and 1 base at J, leaving 3 bases unmatched. Per germline, CDR1 LGHDT and CDR2 YNNKEL (reference sequence). The CDR3 length is 16 residues. CDR3 sequence (DNA): TGTGCCAGCAGCCAAGCGTTAGCGGGGAACACCGGGGAGCTGTTTTTT. Protein: CASSQALAGNTGELFF.

The gene calls are TRBV12-3 or TRBV12-4 and TRBJ1-5; D remains ambiguous. This CDR3 has 16 amino acids. The germline V and J ends were trimmed by 5 bases and 2 bases, with 16 bases remaining between them. In DNA, the CDR3 is TGTGCCAGCAGTCCAAGACTGGACGGCCGCAATCAGCCCCAGCATTTT. This encodes CASSPRLDGRNQPQHF.

The chain uses TRBV6-5 and TRBJ2-1; 11 positions match TRBD2. CDR1 and CDR2 from the germline V gene are MNHEY and SVGAGI. CDR3 size: 15 residues. V shed 6 bases, J shed 8 bases, and the junction held 9 bases outside the gene matches. The CDR3 sequence: CASRNSGGAVHEQFF. The CDR3 DNA reads as TGTGCCAGCAGGAATAGCGGGGGGGCCGTCCATGAGCAGTTCTTC.

The chain has TRBV5-4 and TRBJ1-6, with 7 bases lining up with TRBD1. The J segment lost 4 bases and the V segment lost 0 bases, leaving 4 bases of the junction unmatched. Germline lookup yields CDR1 SGHNT and CDR2 YYREEE (reference sequence). The CDR3 spans 16 residues. The CDR3 here is CASSLGDSAYNSPLHF. The CDR3 DNA reads TGTGCCAGCAGCTTGGGGGACAGCGCTTATAATTCACCCCTCCACTTT.

The chain employs TRBV9 and TRBJ2-7, with 9 positions matching TRBD2. The CDR3 totals 16 residues. V lost 4 bases and J lost 5; bases outside the gene matches: 13. CDR1 and CDR2 (germline): SGDLS, YYNGEE. CDR3 protein: CASSQKFSGGPNEQYF. The CDR3, as DNA: TGTGCCAGCAGCCAGAAATTCAGCGGGGGGCCTAACGAGCAGTACTTC.

The chain is built from TRBV5-8 and TRBJ1-3, with TRBD1 as a possible D gene (5 bases). The CDR3 contains 13 residues. CDR1 is SGHTS, CDR2 YDEGEE, per germline. The V gene lost 0 bases and the J gene lost 9 bases, with 10 bases spanning the gap. CDR3 sequence: CASSLAGGATIYF. DNA of the CDR3: TGTGCCAGCAGCTTGGCCGGGGGAGCCACCATATATTTT. The full variable domain, in which reference TRBV5-8 and TRBJ1-3 provide the parts outside the CDR3, is EAGVTQSPTHLIKTRGQQATLRCSPISGHTSVYWYQQALGLGLQFLLWYDEGEERNRGNFPPRFSGRQFPNYSSELNVNALELEDSALYLCASSLAGGATIYFGEGSWLTVV.

The chain couples TRBV6-5 to TRBJ1-2, with 7 nucleotides matching TRBD1. This CDR3 region has 14 residues. Unmatched junction bases numbered 15, after V lost 9 bases and J lost 8 bases. Per germline, CDR1 MNHEY and CDR2 SVGAGI. The CDR3 is CARTPDREGGGYTF. In DNA, the CDR3 is TGTGCCAGAACTCCAGACAGGGAAGGAGGCGGCTACACCTTC.

This clonotype showed up just once. The V gene is TRBV18, the J gene TRBJ1-1, with a weak D call TRBD1 (5 bases). Looked up from germline, CDR1 is KGHSH and CDR2 is LQKENI. The CDR3 runs to 14 residues. With 3 bases removed from V and 5 bases from J, the gap between germline ends came to 13 bases. CDR3 loop: CASSPLGTGTEAFF. CDR3 sequence (DNA): TGTGCCAGCTCACCTTTGGGGACGGGGACTGAAGCTTTCTTT. Looking up the rest from reference TRBV18 and TRBJ1-1 gives the full variable domain: NAGVMQNPRHLVRRRGQEARLRCSPMKGHSHVYWYRQLPEEGLKFMVYLQKENIIDESGMPKERFSAEFPKEGPSILRIQQVVRGDSAAYFCASSPLGTGTEAFFGQGTRLTVV.

The V gene is TRBV12-3 or TRBV12-4, the J gene TRBJ1-2; 7 bases are shared with TRBD1. The CDR3 contains 15 residues. Losses at the gene ends were 5 bases for V and 2 bases for J; bases not matched to a gene: 8. The DNA for the CDR3 is TGTGCCAGCAGTCCTCCGGGACAGAACAACTATGGCTACACCTTC. Residues: CASSPPGQNNYGYTF.

The chain recombines TRBV20-1 with TRBJ1-2, with D unresolved. This CDR3 is built from 11 residues. Trimming stripped 5 bases from V and 3 bases from J, with 7 bases between. Looked up from germline, CDR1 is DFQATT and CDR2 is SNEGSKA (reference sequence). The CDR3 DNA is TGCAGTGCTTTAACCGACTATGGCTACACCTTC. This sequence encodes CSALTDYGYTF.

This chain joins TRBV6-5 and TRBJ2-1; 14 bases fit TRBD2. There are 19 residues in the CDR3. V was clipped by 1 base and J by 4 bases; unmatched bases: 9. Germline V gives CDR1 MNHEY, CDR2 SVGAGI. The CDR3 loop is CASSYWGGLAGELYNEQFF. CDR3 bases: TGTGCCAGCAGTTACTGGGGGGGACTAGCGGGGGAACTTTACAATGAGCAGTTCTTC.

The chain combines TRBV29-1 with TRBJ1-2; D gene ambiguous. The CDR3 consists of 17 residues. The V gene's germline CDR1 is SQVTM and CDR2 ANQGSEA. Trimming left V 4 bases short and J 1 base short, with 22 bases between. The CDR3 DNA reads TGCAGCGTTGTCCCGGAGGGAGGAGAAGCCTTTAACTATGGCTACACCTTC. It yields the protein CSVVPEGGEAFNYGYTF.

This clonotype was counted a single time. The chain is built from TRBV5-1 and TRBJ1-1; 8 nucleotides line up with TRBD1. Looked up from germline, CDR1 is SGHRS and CDR2 is YFSETQ. The CDR3 has 14 residues. Trimming removed 2 bases from V and 4 bases from J; junction bases left unmatched: 4. CDR3 DNA: TGCGCCAGCAGCTTTGGACAGGGATTCACTGAAGCTTTCTTT. This sequence encodes CASSFGQGFTEAFF.

The rearrangement links TRBV11-1 to TRBJ2-1; 9 positions match TRBD2. V shed 2 bases and J 6 bases; nucleotides not matched to a gene: 8. Germline loops: CDR1 SGHAT, CDR2 FQDESV (reference sequence). The CDR3 loop spans 16 amino acids. CDR3 amino acids: CASSLSVAGDVNEQFF. For the CDR3, the DNA is TGTGCCAGCAGCTTATCCGTAGCGGGGGACGTCAATGAGCAGTTCTTC.

The chain links TRBV6-2 or TRBV6-3 to TRBJ2-1; TRBD2 aligns across 7 bases. The CDR3 runs 17 residues. Looked up from germline, CDR1 is MNHEY and CDR2 is SVGEGT. Unmatched junction bases numbered 7, after V lost 2 bases and J lost 0 bases. This chain's CDR3 is CASSYMGRGSSYNEQFF. For the CDR3, the DNA is TGTGCCAGCAGTTACATGGGGCGGGGGAGCTCCTACAATGAGCAGTTCTTC.

The chain employs TRBV6-5 and TRBJ2-5, with TRBD1 matching over 7 bases. The junction had 6 bases not matched to a gene; V was cut back by 0 bases and J by 5 bases. CDR3 length equals 15 residues. CDR1 is MNHEY, CDR2 SVGAGI, per germline. The CDR3 protein is CASSYSRQGPETQYF. The CDR3 DNA reads as TGTGCCAGCAGTTACTCCAGACAGGGTCCGGAGACCCAGTACTTC.

V is TRBV7-9 and J is TRBJ1-4, with TRBD1 matching over 9 bases. Germline V gene data show CDR1 as SEHNR and CDR2 as FQNEAQ (reference sequence). V shed 4 bases and J 3 bases; nucleotides not matched to a gene: 12. This CDR3 region has 18 residues. The DNA for the CDR3 is TGTGCCAGCAGCTCGACAGGGGGGCTGCATGAGGCTAATGAAAAACTGTTTTTT. Translation gives CASSSTGGLHEANEKLFF.

The chain links TRBV5-6 to TRBJ2-1; D is unclear. The length of the CDR3 is 13 residues. CDR1 and CDR2 (germline): SGHDT, YYEEEE. Trimming took 0 bases from V and 9 from J, leaving 10 bases between them. The CDR3 region has the DNA TGTGCCAGCAGCTTGGCCCCGAGGCTTGAGCAGTTCTTC. It translates to CASSLAPRLEQFF. The complete variable domain, with remaining parts taken from reference TRBV5-6 and TRBJ2-1, reads DAGVTQSPTHLIKTRGQQVTLRCSPKSGHDTVSWYQQALGQGPQFIFQYYEEEERQRGNFPDRFSGHQFPNYSSELNVNALLLGDSALYLCASSLAPRLEQFFGPGTRLTVL.

The rearrangement uses TRBV15 and TRBJ2-3; 12 nucleotides line up with TRBD2. This CDR3 region has 16 residues. CDR1 LNHNV and CDR2 YYDKDF come from the germline V gene (reference sequence). The trim removed 1 base at V and 8 bases at J, leaving 7 bases unmatched. This CDR3 reads CATSRAGLAGLGTQYF. The CDR3 DNA sequence: TGTGCCACCAGCAGAGCGGGACTAGCGGGCCTAGGTACGCAGTATTTT.

The chain uses TRBV19 and TRBJ1-5; 7 bases fit TRBD1. Trimming at V came to 6 bases and at J to 2 bases, leaving 10 bases not matched to a gene. This CDR3 is 16 amino acids long. Germline V gene sequence: CDR1 LNHDA, CDR2 SQIVND (reference sequence). The CDR3, as DNA: TGTGCCAGTAGCGACCGGACAGGAATCGGCAATCAGCCCCAGCATTTT. As protein: CASSDRTGIGNQPQHF.

The gene calls are TRBV27 and TRBJ1-1; D uncertain. CDR3 length: 14 residues. The germline gives CDR1 MNHEY, CDR2 SMNVEV (reference sequence). V dropped 5 bases and J dropped 4 bases, with 14 bases sitting between them. CDR3 sequence (DNA): TGTGCCAGCAGTAGGCCCGGGCCGTTCACTGAAGCTTTCTTT. This codes for CASSRPGPFTEAFF.

This clonotype showed up just once. The chain couples TRBV18 to TRBJ2-7; D uncertain. The germline V and J ends were trimmed by 3 bases and 0 bases, with 9 bases remaining between them. Germline CDR1 KGHSH, CDR2 LQKENI. The CDR3 extends over 14 amino acids. The chain's CDR3 is CASSPDQSSYEQYF. The CDR3 bases are TGTGCCAGCTCACCGGACCAGAGCTCCTACGAGCAGTACTTC.